The rows below give T cell receptor beta chains drawn from one sample of a study of breast tumors, draining lymph nodes, adjacent tissues. From the multiplex PCR reads, TCRdb called clonotypes with MiXCR, one entry per CDR3 protein. Of tens of thousands of distinct CDR3 sequences in the sample, roughly a fifth are singletons; the top ten hold around 2.5%. The sequencing input was axillary lymph node tissue. The receptor source for this set is a female donor with breast cancer. Some clones in this sample may be carry-over from other donors' samples. CDR3s include the opening cysteine and the closing phenylalanine or tryptophan. The order of the fields is clone size, D gene, J gene, V gene, CDR3 protein, CDR3 DNA. The D gene is left open where the match is weak. A row's size may be missing; if present it is once, few, many or a size class.

abundance: many
d_gene: TRBD2
j_gene: TRBJ2-1
v_gene: TRBV14
CDR3aa: CASSQLGSSGRRDEQFF
CDR3nt: TGTGCCAGCAGCCAATTGGGGTCTAGCGGGAGGAGGGATGAGCAGTTCTTC

abundance: many
d_gene: -
j_gene: TRBJ2-1
v_gene: TRBV11-3
CDR3aa: CASSSPDYGGSDEQFF
CDR3nt: TGTGCCAGCAGCTCCCCGGACTACGGGGGTTCGGATGAGCAGTTCTTC

abundance: -
d_gene: -
j_gene: TRBJ1-1
v_gene: TRBV6-6
CDR3aa: CASSSADKNTEDFF
CDR3nt: TGTGCCAGCAGTTCTGCGGACAAGAACACTGAAGATTTCTTT

abundance: -
d_gene: -
j_gene: TRBJ2-2
v_gene: TRBV20-1
CDR3aa: CSAVEGGNKGTGELFF
CDR3nt: TGCAGTGCGGTAGAAGGGGGGAATAAAGGGACCGGGGAGCTGTTTTTT

abundance: -
d_gene: TRBD1
j_gene: TRBJ2-6
v_gene: TRBV6-1
CDR3aa: CASSERGTATPSGANVLTF
CDR3nt: TGTGCCAGCAGTGAAAGAGGGACAGCTACTCCCTCTGGGGCCAACGTCCTGACTTTC

abundance: -
d_gene: TRBD2
j_gene: TRBJ2-5
v_gene: TRBV10-3
CDR3aa: CAISETLAGGGVRETQYF
CDR3nt: TGTGCCATCAGTGAGACCTTAGCGGGAGGGGGGGTAAGAGAGACCCAGTACTTC

abundance: many
d_gene: TRBD2
j_gene: TRBJ2-7
v_gene: TRBV12-3/TRBV12-4
CDR3aa: CASSPGTSGGGIYEQYF
CDR3nt: TGTGCCAGCAGTCCCGGGACTAGCGGAGGGGGGATCTACGAGCAGTACTTC

abundance: many
d_gene: -
j_gene: TRBJ2-2
v_gene: TRBV28
CDR3aa: CASSLFGEGGELFF
CDR3nt: TGTGCCAGCAGTTTATTTGGCGAGGGAGGGGAGCTGTTTTTT

abundance: many
d_gene: -
j_gene: TRBJ2-7
v_gene: TRBV19
CDR3aa: CASSALITYEQYF
CDR3nt: TGTGCCAGTAGCGCACTCATAACCTACGAGCAGTACTTC

abundance: many
d_gene: TRBD1
j_gene: TRBJ2-1
v_gene: TRBV19
CDR3aa: CASSNGDRVVVPFF
CDR3nt: TGTGCCAGTAGTAATGGAGACAGGGTGGTCGTTCCGTTCTTC

abundance: many
d_gene: -
j_gene: TRBJ2-5
v_gene: TRBV11-2
CDR3aa: CASSLVTQETQYF
CDR3nt: TGTGCCAGCAGCCTCGTCACACAAGAGACCCAGTACTTC

abundance: -
d_gene: -
j_gene: TRBJ1-2
v_gene: TRBV5-6
CDR3aa: CASSLAHGGNYGYTF
CDR3nt: TGTGCCAGCAGCTTGGCCCACGGAGGGAACTATGGCTACACCTTC

abundance: many
d_gene: -
j_gene: TRBJ2-1
v_gene: TRBV20-1
CDR3aa: CSASHPAKGYNEQFF
CDR3nt: TGCAGTGCTAGCCACCCCGCGAAGGGTTACAATGAGCAGTTCTTC

abundance: few
d_gene: -
j_gene: TRBJ1-5
v_gene: TRBV27
CDR3aa: CASSETGKGSNQPQHF
CDR3nt: TGTGCCAGCAGTGAGACGGGAAAAGGTAGCAATCAGCCCCAGCATTTT

abundance: many
d_gene: -
j_gene: TRBJ2-1
v_gene: TRBV6-2/TRBV6-3
CDR3aa: CASIDVGGTYNEQFF
CDR3nt: TGTGCCAGCATCGACGTTGGCGGGACCTACAATGAGCAGTTCTTC

abundance: many
d_gene: TRBD2
j_gene: TRBJ2-1
v_gene: TRBV7-2
CDR3aa: CASSPRREGYNEQFF
CDR3nt: TGTGCCAGCAGCCCTCGAAGGGAGGGGTACAATGAGCAGTTCTTC

abundance: many
d_gene: TRBD1
j_gene: TRBJ2-7
v_gene: TRBV11-2
CDR3aa: CASSLAGQGYEQYF
CDR3nt: TGTGCCAGCAGCTTAGCAGGACAGGGGTACGAGCAGTACTTC

abundance: many
d_gene: -
j_gene: TRBJ2-1
v_gene: TRBV11-3
CDR3aa: CASSFARGTYNEQFF
CDR3nt: TGTGCCAGCAGCTTTGCCAGGGGCACTTACAATGAGCAGTTCTTC

abundance: many
d_gene: -
j_gene: TRBJ1-5
v_gene: TRBV6-1
CDR3aa: CASSEAQGWNQPQHF
CDR3nt: TGTGCCAGCAGTGAAGCCCAGGGGTGGAATCAGCCCCAGCATTTT

abundance: many
d_gene: -
j_gene: TRBJ2-7
v_gene: TRBV12-3/TRBV12-4
CDR3aa: CASTFKGSYEQYF
CDR3nt: TGTGCCAGCACTTTCAAAGGATCCTACGAGCAGTACTTC

abundance: many
d_gene: -
j_gene: TRBJ2-1
v_gene: TRBV7-8
CDR3aa: CASSLIVSGPRTGNEQFF
CDR3nt: TGTGCCAGCAGCTTAATCGTATCGGGCCCCCGGACCGGGAATGAGCAGTTCTTC

abundance: few
d_gene: TRBD1
j_gene: TRBJ1-2
v_gene: TRBV28
CDR3aa: CASSFGQAGYGYTF
CDR3nt: TGTGCCAGCAGTTTCGGACAGGCGGGCTATGGCTACACCTTC

abundance: many
d_gene: TRBD2
j_gene: TRBJ2-5
v_gene: TRBV7-2
CDR3aa: CASREAGGPYLPQYF
CDR3nt: TGTGCCAGCAGAGAAGCGGGAGGGCCTTATTTACCCCAGTACTTC

abundance: many
d_gene: TRBD1
j_gene: TRBJ2-2
v_gene: TRBV24-1
CDR3aa: CATRPQGATGELFF
CDR3nt: TGTGCCACCAGGCCACAGGGGGCGACCGGGGAGCTGTTTTTT

abundance: -
d_gene: -
j_gene: TRBJ1-2
v_gene: TRBV7-9
CDR3aa: CASSLAYQGQMLF
CDR3nt: TGTGCCAGCAGCTTAGCATACCAAGGACAGATGCTCTTC

abundance: many
d_gene: -
j_gene: TRBJ1-4
v_gene: TRBV10-3
CDR3aa: CAIKGRVGEKLFF
CDR3nt: TGTGCCATCAAGGGCAGGGTGGGTGAAAAACTGTTTTTT

abundance: many
d_gene: -
j_gene: TRBJ2-1
v_gene: TRBV6-5
CDR3aa: CASSYSSRGRNEQFF
CDR3nt: TGTGCCAGCAGTTACTCCAGTAGGGGGAGGAATGAGCAGTTCTTC

abundance: many
d_gene: -
j_gene: TRBJ2-5
v_gene: TRBV4-1
CDR3aa: CASSRSFTGSGETQYF
CDR3nt: TGCGCCAGCAGCCGGAGCTTCACAGGGAGTGGAGAGACCCAGTACTTC

abundance: many
d_gene: -
j_gene: TRBJ2-7
v_gene: TRBV2
CDR3aa: CASRDVGDFYEQYF
CDR3nt: TGTGCCAGCAGGGACGTGGGGGACTTCTACGAGCAGTACTTC

abundance: few
d_gene: -
j_gene: TRBJ2-4
v_gene: TRBV12-5
CDR3aa: CASGLVRGLGAKNIQYF
CDR3nt: TGTGCTAGTGGTTTGGTAAGGGGCTTGGGGGCCAAAAACATTCAGTACTTC

abundance: many
d_gene: TRBD2
j_gene: TRBJ2-3
v_gene: TRBV29-1
CDR3aa: CSVDAGGRTDTQYF
CDR3nt: TGCAGCGTTGATGCGGGCGGGAGGACAGATACGCAGTATTTT

abundance: many
d_gene: -
j_gene: TRBJ2-1
v_gene: TRBV9
CDR3aa: CASSVTPSEYNEQFF
CDR3nt: TGTGCCAGCAGCGTAACCCCTAGCGAGTACAATGAGCAGTTCTTC

abundance: few
d_gene: -
j_gene: TRBJ2-3
v_gene: TRBV3-1
CDR3aa: CASSQRAGYTDTQYF
CDR3nt: TGTGCCAGCAGCCAGAGGGCGGGGTACACAGATACGCAGTATTTT

abundance: many
d_gene: -
j_gene: TRBJ2-5
v_gene: TRBV6-6
CDR3aa: CASSYTDRETQYF
CDR3nt: TGTGCCAGCAGTTACACCGACCGAGAGACCCAGTACTTC

abundance: many
d_gene: TRBD1
j_gene: TRBJ2-7
v_gene: TRBV6-6
CDR3aa: CASSYGQVSYEQYF
CDR3nt: TGTGCCAGCAGTTACGGACAGGTCTCCTACGAGCAGTACTTC

abundance: many
d_gene: TRBD1
j_gene: TRBJ1-6
v_gene: TRBV6-1
CDR3aa: CASRWPGTGYDSPLHF
CDR3nt: TGTGCCAGCAGGTGGCCAGGGACAGGGTACGATTCACCCCTCCACTTT

abundance: -
d_gene: TRBD1
j_gene: TRBJ1-2
v_gene: TRBV30
CDR3aa: CAWNTLRGQGYRYTF
CDR3nt: TGTGCCTGGAATACGTTAAGAGGACAGGGGTATCGCTACACCTTC

abundance: many
d_gene: -
j_gene: TRBJ2-3
v_gene: TRBV7-9
CDR3aa: CASRTLQVTDTQYF
CDR3nt: TGTGCCAGCAGAACCCTACAGGTTACAGATACGCAGTATTTT

abundance: many
d_gene: TRBD1
j_gene: TRBJ1-2
v_gene: TRBV19
CDR3aa: CASSIGGQGGTF
CDR3nt: TGTGCCAGTAGTATAGGAGGACAGGGCGGCACCTTC

abundance: few
d_gene: -
j_gene: TRBJ2-2
v_gene: TRBV4-2
CDR3aa: CASSQDIGQVGSTGELFF
CDR3nt: TGTGCCAGCAGCCAAGATATTGGGCAGGTCGGGTCCACCGGGGAGCTGTTTTTT

abundance: many
d_gene: -
j_gene: TRBJ2-2
v_gene: TRBV7-6
CDR3aa: CASSLASGTGELFF
CDR3nt: TGTGCCAGCAGCTTAGCGTCCGGGACCGGGGAGCTGTTTTTT

abundance: many
d_gene: TRBD2
j_gene: TRBJ2-2
v_gene: TRBV14
CDR3aa: CASSHARLAGTGELFF
CDR3nt: TGTGCCAGCAGCCATGCCCGACTAGCGGGGACCGGGGAGCTGTTTTTT

abundance: many
d_gene: -
j_gene: TRBJ1-2
v_gene: TRBV6-6
CDR3aa: CASSYEGDNYGYTF
CDR3nt: TGTGCCAGCAGTTACGAGGGTGATAACTATGGCTACACCTTC

abundance: -
d_gene: -
j_gene: TRBJ1-6
v_gene: TRBV27
CDR3aa: CASSLGAQWPLNSPLHF
CDR3nt: TGTGCCAGCAGTTTGGGGGCTCAGTGGCCTCTTAATTCACCCCTCCACTTT

abundance: many
d_gene: TRBD2
j_gene: TRBJ2-7
v_gene: TRBV6-8
CDR3aa: CASRGVAGDNGSNYEQYF
CDR3nt: TGTGCCAGCAGAGGGGTAGCGGGGGACAATGGATCCAACTACGAGCAGTACTTC

abundance: -
d_gene: -
j_gene: TRBJ2-5
v_gene: TRBV30
CDR3aa: CAWSYKKGRETQYF
CDR3nt: TGTGCCTGGAGCTATAAAAAGGGTCGGGAGACCCAGTACTTC

abundance: many
d_gene: -
j_gene: TRBJ2-2
v_gene: TRBV7-9
CDR3aa: CASSPRRNTGELFF
CDR3nt: TGTGCCAGCAGCCCTCGACGGAACACCGGGGAGCTGTTTTTT

abundance: many
d_gene: -
j_gene: TRBJ2-7
v_gene: TRBV24-1
CDR3aa: CATSDSRGTGYEQYF
CDR3nt: TGTGCCACCAGTGATTCCAGGGGTACGGGCTACGAGCAGTACTTC

abundance: many
d_gene: -
j_gene: TRBJ2-1
v_gene: TRBV7-9
CDR3aa: CASSLADRDTIYNEQFF
CDR3nt: TGTGCCAGCAGCTTAGCGGACCGGGACACGATTTACAATGAGCAGTTCTTC